Shown below are 25 T cell receptor beta chains from a single sample sequenced in a study of cytomegalovirus exposure and HLA in healthy donors. With 60 Vbeta and 13 Jbeta primers, the PCR was carried out. This table comes from immunoSEQ multiplex PCR, and its TCRdb copy is limited to in-frame clones, with some not included. The repertoire includes roughly 100,000 clones, 78% of them detected once, and just over 0.75% sits in the top ten. The sequencing sample was made of PBMCs. These receptors all stem from an older woman in good health and CMV-seronegative.

CDR3 sequence: CASSFLTSGSYEQYF. The CDR3 DNA follows: TGTGCCAGCAGCTTCCTGACTAGCGGCTCCTACGAGCAGTACTTC. This chain links TRBV28 with TRBJ2-5; 9 bases map to TRBD2. The DNA end favors TRBJ2-7, so the J call may be wrong. The CDR3 loop spans 15 amino acids. Germline V lookup: CDR1 MDHEN, CDR2 SYDVKM.

The rearrangement joins TRBV30 to TRBJ2-1; 9 bases are a match to TRBD2. Germline V gene data show CDR1 as GTSNPN and CDR2 as SVGIG (reference sequence). This CDR3 spans 19 amino acids. The V and J ends lost 2 bases and 5 bases, in that order; junction bases with no gene match: 19. Written as DNA, the CDR3 is TGTGCCTGGAGTCCTTGGGGGGGTAGCGGGAGACCGAGGAACAATGAGCAGTTCTTC. Translated, it gives CAWSPWGGSGRPRNNEQFF.

This sequence joins TRBV19 and TRBJ2-7; 13 bases fit TRBD2. Unmatched junction bases numbered 3, after V lost 2 bases and J lost 5 bases. Germline V gene lookup returns CDR1 LNHDA and CDR2 SQIVND (reference sequence). The length of the CDR3 is 15 residues. CDR3 coding DNA: TGTGCCAGTAGTATAAAGACTAGCGGGAGGCACGAGCAGTACTTC. It specifies CASSIKTSGRHEQYF.

CDR3 coding DNA: TGTGCCAGCTCGCCGGACAGGGACTATGGCTACACCTTC. It yields the protein CASSPDRDYGYTF. This chain connects TRBV18 to TRBJ1-2; TRBD1 aligns across 8 bases. The length of the CDR3 is 13 residues. V lost 6 bases to trimming and J lost 3 bases; unmatched junction nucleotides: 3. In germline, CDR1 is KGHSH, CDR2 LQKENI.

This clone came up once. This chain links TRBV19 with TRBJ1-5; a weak D match, TRBD1 (6 bases). Between the trimmed V and J ends, which lost 10 bases and 6 bases, there was a span of 16 bases. Germline loops: CDR1 LNHDA, CDR2 SQIVND (reference sequence). The CDR3 is made up of 13 amino acids. The CDR3 DNA follows: TGTGCCACCCGCTCAGGGGTGGGTCAGCCCCAGCATTTT. As protein: CATRSGVGQPQHF.

This clone has a single count. V is TRBV12-5 and J is TRBJ2-2; 9 nucleotides match TRBD1. CDR1 is LGHNT, CDR2 FRNRAP, per germline. Losses at the gene ends were 6 bases for V and 7 bases for J; bases not matched to a gene: 6. The CDR3 covers 14 residues. The CDR3 DNA reads TGTGCTAGTGGCCCACAGGGGGCCAACGGGGAGCTGTTTTTT. It specifies CASGPQGANGELFF.

The chain is built from TRBV4-3 and TRBJ1-2; 8 bases map to TRBD1. The CDR3 runs 17 residues. CDR1 and CDR2 from the germline V gene are LGHNA and YSLEER. The V gene end was trimmed by 2 bases and the J gene end by 4 bases; junction bases not matched to a gene: 12. CDR3 sequence reads: CASSQSDRGPWVYGYTF. DNA for the CDR3: TGCGCCAGCAGCCAATCCGACAGGGGCCCTTGGGTCTATGGCTACACCTTC.

The sample holds one count of this clone. V usage is TRBV6-6 and J usage is TRBJ1-1; D gene unclear. The CDR3 runs to 14 residues. CDR1 and CDR2 from the germline V gene are MNHNY and SVGAGI (reference sequence). V lost 3 bases and J 4 bases, leaving 12 bases between the germline ends. The CDR3 DNA follows: TGTGCCAGCAGTTATAGGGAGTCCGGCACTGAAGCTTTCTTT. Protein: CASSYRESGTEAFF.

The chain links TRBV1 to TRBJ2-7; no DNA check was done on the table's D call, TRBD2. TRBV1 is a documented pseudogene. CDR3 size: 14 residues. This CDR3 reads CTSSQRRDQYEQYF. The DNA of the CDR3 is TGCACCAGCAGCCAACGGCGGGACCAGTACGAGCAGTACTTC.

The gene calls are TRBV6-5 and TRBJ1-3, with 7 bases lining up with TRBD1. From germline, CDR1 is MNHEY and CDR2 SVGAGI. This CDR3 is 15 amino acids long. Germline trimming cut 4 bases from V and 0 bases from J; bases unmatched to any gene: 3. The CDR3 DNA follows: TGTGCCAGCAGTTCAGGGGGGACCTCTGGAAACACCATATATTTT. This translates into CASSSGGTSGNTIYF.

V is TRBV2 and J is TRBJ2-1; 11 bases agree with TRBD2. The CDR3 covers 15 residues. CDR1 is SNHLY, CDR2 FYNNEI, per germline. J was trimmed by 4 bases and V by 6 bases; bases with no gene match: 5. CDR3 sequence: CASRETSGDYNEQFF. CDR3 coding DNA: TGTGCCAGCAGGGAGACTAGCGGGGATTACAATGAGCAGTTCTTC.

There are a few counts of this clone. This specimen includes other DNA sequences encoding the same CDR3. This chain links TRBV7-9 with TRBJ1-1; D is undetermined. Germline V CDR1 and CDR2: SEHNR, FQNEAQ (reference sequence). The CDR3 extends over 13 amino acids. Trimming cost V 3 bases and J 1 base, with 6 bases left between them. In DNA, the CDR3 is TGTGCCAGCAGCTTGACGGGGAACACTGAAGCTTTCTTT. It is translated as CASSLTGNTEAFF.

The gene calls are TRBV6-6 and TRBJ2-1; 11 nucleotides line up with TRBD1. The CDR3 contains 16 residues. Trimming took 1 base from V and 8 from J; bases not matched to a gene: 7. Germline CDR1 and CDR2: MNHNY and SVGAGI (reference sequence). This chain's CDR3 is CASSYLGQGGADEQFF. DNA for the CDR3: TGTGCCAGCAGTTACTTGGGACAGGGGGGGGCAGATGAGCAGTTCTTC.

The chain links TRBV5-1 to TRBJ2-3, with 9 bases that match TRBD1. The ends lost 3 bases at V and 7 bases at J; junction bases unmatched: 6. The length of the CDR3 is 14 residues. Germline V CDR1 and CDR2: SGHRS, YFSETQ. The CDR3 DNA is TGCGCCAGCAGCTATACAGGGGGCACGAATACGCAGTATTTT. It yields the protein CASSYTGGTNTQYF.

This clone was counted a single time. This chain joins TRBV14 and TRBJ1-1; D not resolved. V shed 0 bases and J shed 1 base, with 9 bases lying between them. Germline V gene lookup returns CDR1 SGHDN and CDR2 FVKESK. The CDR3 length is 15 residues. DNA of the CDR3: TGTGCCAGCAGCCAAGAACTAGGAGGGAACACTGAAGCTTTCTTT. Residues: CASSQELGGNTEAFF. The whole variable domain, filled in from reference TRBV14 and TRBJ1-1, reads EAGVTQFPSHSVIEKGQTVTLRCDPISGHDNLYWYRRVMGKEIKFLLHFVKESKQDESGMPNNRFLAERTGGTYSTLKVQPAELEDSGVYFCASSQELGGNTEAFFGQGTRLTVV.

The chain carries TRBV10-3 and TRBJ1-4, with D possibly being TRBD1 (5 bases). This CDR3 contains 15 residues. Germline V gene sequence: CDR1 ENHRY, CDR2 SYGVKD. V shed 2 bases and J shed 7 bases, with 14 bases lying between them. CDR3: CAISEGGGRSEKLFF. In nucleotides, the CDR3 is TGTGCCATCAGTGAGGGGGGAGGGAGGAGTGAAAAACTGTTTTTT.

The chain combines TRBV28 with TRBJ2-2, with a weak D call TRBD2 (6 bases). Deletions cut 6 bases from V and 6 bases from J, with 11 bases between. CDR1 is MDHEN, CDR2 SYDVKM, per germline. The CDR3 sequence is 13 residues long. The CDR3 region is CASRRGLPGELFF. The CDR3 DNA reads as TGTGCCAGCAGGAGGGGACTTCCCGGGGAGCTGTTTTTT.

The genes are TRBV5-6 and TRBJ2-1; TRBD2 matches at 8 bases. CDR3 length: 16 residues. Losses at the gene ends were 2 bases for V and 4 bases for J; bases not matched to a gene: 8. Germline-derived CDR1 and CDR2 are SGHDT and YYEEEE. In DNA form, the CDR3 reads TGTGCCAGCAGCTTTATCTACGGGAGGGTTTACAATGAGCAGTTCTTC. Translated: CASSFIYGRVYNEQFF.

The genes are TRBV5-1 and TRBJ2-3; D may be TRBD1 (5 bases). The CDR3 consists of 15 residues. V gave up 2 bases and J gave up 0 bases, with 10 bases separating them. Germline V lookup: CDR1 SGHRS, CDR2 YFSETQ. CDR3 protein: CASSLGGASTDTQYF. In nucleotides, the CDR3 is TGCGCCAGCAGCTTAGGTGGGGCTAGCACAGATACGCAGTATTTT. Full variable domain (outside the CDR3, taken from reference TRBV5-1 and TRBJ2-3): KAGVTQTPRYLIKTRGQQVTLSCSPISGHRSVSWYQQTPGQGLQFLFEYFSETQRNKGNFPGRFSGRQFSNSRSEMNVSTLELGDSALYLCASSLGGASTDTQYFGPGTRLTVL.

The chain recombines TRBV12-5 with TRBJ1-2; perhaps TRBD1 as D (5 bases). This CDR3 has 13 residues. Germline CDR1 LGHNT, CDR2 FRNRAP. The ends were cut back, 3 bases at V and 8 bases at J, with 13 bases in the middle. The CDR3 region is CASGFSLPGGYTF. The CDR3 region has the DNA TGTGCTAGTGGTTTTTCTTTGCCAGGGGGCTACACCTTC.

The chain has TRBV7-8 and TRBJ1-5; 7 bases fit TRBD1. The CDR3 is made up of 14 amino acids. With 3 bases clipped from V and 2 bases from J, the junction kept 1 base outside the gene matches. Germline CDR1 SGHVS, CDR2 FQNEAQ. CDR3 in amino acids: CASSFGTGNQPQHF. DNA for the CDR3: TGTGCCAGCAGCTTTGGGACAGGCAATCAGCCCCAGCATTTT. Full variable domain (rest looked up from reference TRBV7-8 and TRBJ1-5): GAGVSQSPRYKVAKRGQDVALRCDPISGHVSLFWYQQALGQGPEFLTYFQNEAQLDKSGLPSDRFFAERPEGSVSTLKIQRTQQEDSAVYLCASSFGTGNQPQHFGDGTRLSIL.

The DNA of the CDR3 is TGTGCCAGCTCACCAAGTCAGGAAAACACCATATATTTT. Its protein product is CASSPSQENTIYF. The gene calls are TRBV18 and TRBJ1-3, with unresolved D. The V gene lost 2 bases and the J gene lost 6 bases, with 8 bases spanning the gap. The germline V gene encodes CDR1 KGHSH and CDR2 LQKENI. The CDR3 has 13 residues.

The V call is TRBV2, the J call TRBJ2-2; TRBD1 is a possible D gene (5 bases). The length of the CDR3 is 12 residues. In germline, CDR1 is SNHLY, CDR2 FYNNEI. The ends were cut back, 9 bases at V and 5 bases at J, with 10 bases in the middle. CDR3 sequence reads: CARTDGTGELFF. As DNA, the CDR3 is TGTGCCAGGACAGACGGGACCGGGGAGCTGTTTTTT.

This chain connects TRBV30 to TRBJ2-5; a possible D gene is TRBD1 (6 bases). Germline assignment: CDR1 GTSNPN and CDR2 SVGIG (reference sequence). The CDR3 spans 12 residues. V was shortened by 0 bases and J by 5 bases, with 7 bases between the two germline ends. The CDR3, as DNA: TGTGCCTGGAGTGTGGGGGCCGAGACCCAGTACTTC. It translates to CAWSVGAETQYF.

The chain recombines TRBV5-6 with TRBJ2-1; D is perhaps TRBD2 (5 bases). The CDR3 covers 12 residues. Looked up from germline, CDR1 is SGHDT and CDR2 is YYEEEE. Trimming cost V 0 bases and J 14 bases, with 12 bases left between them. CDR3 sequence (DNA): TGTGCCAGCAGCTTGGGAACTAGAAGGGAGTTCTTC. Its protein product is CASSLGTRREFF.